The source of this TCR beta chain is a study of PD-1 and CTLA-4 blockade in melanoma. Method: immunoSEQ multiplex PCR; TCRdb's copy keeps in-frame clones and lacks some. The sample records fewer than 7,500 clones, over 70% being singletons. V dropped 1 base and J dropped 0 bases, with 10 bases sitting between them. The CDR3 has 16 amino acids. CDR1 and CDR2 from the germline V gene are SGHNT and YENEEA. The specimen comprised CD8+ T cells from peripheral blood, sampled before anti-PD-1 treatment. The chain links TRBV11-3 to TRBJ2-1, with a possible D match to TRBD1 (6 bases). The receptor's source is a human donor with melanoma. The DNA for the CDR3 is TGTGCCAGCAGCTTAGTCCTAGGGGGCTCCTACAATGAGCAGTTCTTC. This encodes CASSLVLGGSYNEQFF.